Below, one T cell receptor beta chain is given with its context. As yet, its antigen is unknown. Germline-derived CDR1 and CDR2 are SGHTA and FQGNSA. This CDR3 spans 13 amino acids. V lost 5 bases, J lost 1 base, and 9 bases lay in between. The sample is drawn from a study of T cell responses to AZD1222 COVID-19 vaccine. Study-wide findings and caveats: Donor demographics were predominantly white British with a female majority; clonal diversity may be underestimated. Only a handful of AZD1222 recipients tested seropositive at baseline. Repertoire collection took place solely once the T cell response had peaked.

The assay was immunoSEQ multiplex PCR, and TCRdb's table has in-frame clones only and misses some. The sample records about 140,000 clones, around nine tenths being singletons. This chain links TRBV7-2 with TRBJ2-7; D not resolved. The sequence came from an adult who received the AZD1222 COVID-19 vaccine. The sample here was peripheral blood, taken 28 days after the second AZD1222 dose. CDR3 sequence (DNA): TGTGCCAGCAGCAAAAGGGTTTCCTACGAGCAGTACTTC. This codes for CASSKRVSYEQYF.